This TCR beta chain was profiled in a study of CD8+ T cells in alopecia areata. Extracted RNA was reverse transcribed, and the resulting cDNA served as sequencing template. Here immunoSEQ multiplex PCR was the method, and the copy in TCRdb shows in-frame clones only, minus some. Seen here are roughly 180,000 clones, more than 55% observed once, and the top ten hold about 3%. Specified treatment: oral pan-JAK inhibitor, 5-10 mg twice daily. Study-wide points: It was lesional scalp, especially alopecia totalis/universalis, that showed higher clonality than normal scalp. Researchers reported that TCR sharing among patients proved less clear than in mice, possibly HLA-linked.

CDR1 SGHDT and CDR2 YYEEEE come from the germline V gene. The CDR3 spans 15 residues. V shed 4 bases and J 4 bases; nucleotides not matched to a gene: 6. Turning to this clone: Antigen unknown.

The sequence was collected from a human donor with alopecia areata. The genes are TRBV5-6 and TRBJ2-2; 8 nucleotides align to TRBD1. The sequences come from CD4+ T cells sorted from blood, collected at week 4, from a patient treated with tofacitinib. Here the CDR3 reads CASSGQGPGTGELFF. DNA for the CDR3: TGTGCCAGCAGCGGACAGGGTCCAGGCACCGGGGAGCTGTTTTTT.